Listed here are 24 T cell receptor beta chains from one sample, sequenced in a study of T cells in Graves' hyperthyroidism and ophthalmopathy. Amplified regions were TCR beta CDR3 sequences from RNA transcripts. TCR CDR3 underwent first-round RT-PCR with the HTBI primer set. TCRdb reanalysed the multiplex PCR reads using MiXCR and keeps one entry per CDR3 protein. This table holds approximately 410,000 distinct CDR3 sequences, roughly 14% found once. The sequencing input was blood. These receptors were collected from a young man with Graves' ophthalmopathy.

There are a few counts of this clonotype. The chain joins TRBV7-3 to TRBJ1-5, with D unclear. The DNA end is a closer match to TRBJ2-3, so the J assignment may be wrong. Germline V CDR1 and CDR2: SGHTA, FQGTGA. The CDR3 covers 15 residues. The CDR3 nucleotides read TGTGCCAGCAGCTTAGACGGAAATAGCAATCAGCCCCAGTATTTT. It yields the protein CASSLDGNSNQPQYF.

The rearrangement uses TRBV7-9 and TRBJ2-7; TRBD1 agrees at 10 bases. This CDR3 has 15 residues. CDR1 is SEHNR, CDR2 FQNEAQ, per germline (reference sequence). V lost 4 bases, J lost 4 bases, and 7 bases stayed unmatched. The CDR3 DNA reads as TGTGCCAGCAGCTCTGGGACAGGGGCTGGGTACGAGCAGTACTTC. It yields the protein CASSSGTGAGYEQYF.

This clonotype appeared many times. The CDR3 loop reads CASSVGGFVYNEQFF. In DNA form, the CDR3 reads TGTGCCAGCAGCGTAGGCGGATTTGTCTACAATGAGCAGTTCTTC. The rearrangement joins TRBV9 to TRBJ2-1; no firm D call. This CDR3 spans 15 amino acids. Germline assignment: CDR1 SGDLS and CDR2 YYNGEE. With 0 bases removed from V and 3 bases from J, the gap between germline ends came to 10 bases.

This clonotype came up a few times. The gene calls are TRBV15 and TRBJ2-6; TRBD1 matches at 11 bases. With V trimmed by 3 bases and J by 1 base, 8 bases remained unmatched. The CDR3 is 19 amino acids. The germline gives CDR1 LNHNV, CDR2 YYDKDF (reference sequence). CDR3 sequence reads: CATSRAPGQGGSGANVLTF. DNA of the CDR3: TGTGCCACCAGCAGGGCCCCGGGACAGGGGGGTTCTGGGGCCAACGTCCTGACTTTC.

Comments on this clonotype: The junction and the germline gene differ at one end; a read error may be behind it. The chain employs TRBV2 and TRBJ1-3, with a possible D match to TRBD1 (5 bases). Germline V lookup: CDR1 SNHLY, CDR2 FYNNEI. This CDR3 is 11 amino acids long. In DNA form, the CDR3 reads TGTGCCAGCAGTGAAGACGGGACCCTATCTTTT. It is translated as CASSEDGTLSF.

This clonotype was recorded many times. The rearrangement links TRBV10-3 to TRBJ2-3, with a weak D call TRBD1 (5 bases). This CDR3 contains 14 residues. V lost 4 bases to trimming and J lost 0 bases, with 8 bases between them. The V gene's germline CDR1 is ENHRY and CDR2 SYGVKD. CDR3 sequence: CAISVQASTDTQYF. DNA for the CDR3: TGTGCCATCAGTGTACAGGCTAGCACAGATACGCAGTATTTT.

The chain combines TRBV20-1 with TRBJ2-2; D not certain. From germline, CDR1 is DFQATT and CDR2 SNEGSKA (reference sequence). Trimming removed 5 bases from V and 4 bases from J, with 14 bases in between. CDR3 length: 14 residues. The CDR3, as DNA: TGCAGTGCTCCAGGACCGTGGGGCACCGGGGAGCTGTTTTTT. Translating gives CSAPGPWGTGELFF.

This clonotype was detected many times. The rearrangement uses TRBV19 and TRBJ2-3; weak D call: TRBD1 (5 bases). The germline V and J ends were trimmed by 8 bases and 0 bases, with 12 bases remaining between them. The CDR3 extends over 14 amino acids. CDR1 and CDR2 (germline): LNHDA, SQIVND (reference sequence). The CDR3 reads CASQGAVSTDTQYF. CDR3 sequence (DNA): TGTGCCAGTCAAGGGGCCGTGAGCACAGATACGCAGTATTTT.

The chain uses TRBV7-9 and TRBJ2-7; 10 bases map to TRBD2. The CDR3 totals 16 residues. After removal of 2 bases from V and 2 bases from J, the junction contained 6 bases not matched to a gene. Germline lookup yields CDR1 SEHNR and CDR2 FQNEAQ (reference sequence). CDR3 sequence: CASSLRTSGNPYEQYF. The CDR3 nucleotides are TGTGCCAGCAGCTTAAGGACTAGCGGAAACCCCTACGAGCAGTACTTC.

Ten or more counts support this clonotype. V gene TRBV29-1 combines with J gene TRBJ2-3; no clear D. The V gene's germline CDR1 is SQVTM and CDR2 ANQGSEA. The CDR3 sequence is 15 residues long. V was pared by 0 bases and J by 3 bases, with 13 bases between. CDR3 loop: CSVEDLSTETDTQYF. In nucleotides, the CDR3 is TGCAGCGTTGAAGATCTTTCAACAGAAACAGATACGCAGTATTTT.

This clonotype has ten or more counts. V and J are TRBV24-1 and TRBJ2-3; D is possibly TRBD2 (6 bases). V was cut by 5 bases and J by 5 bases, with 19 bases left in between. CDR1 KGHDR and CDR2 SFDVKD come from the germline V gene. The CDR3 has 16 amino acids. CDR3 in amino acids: CATSAWGEKGGDTQYF. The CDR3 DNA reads TGTGCCACCAGTGCCTGGGGGGAGAAAGGAGGAGATACGCAGTATTTT.

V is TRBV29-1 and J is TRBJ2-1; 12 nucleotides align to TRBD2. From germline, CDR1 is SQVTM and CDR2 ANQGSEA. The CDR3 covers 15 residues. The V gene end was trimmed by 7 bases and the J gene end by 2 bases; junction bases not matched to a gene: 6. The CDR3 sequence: CSAGLAGGPYNEQFF. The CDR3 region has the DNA TGCAGCGCGGGCCTAGCGGGGGGGCCCTACAATGAGCAGTTCTTC.

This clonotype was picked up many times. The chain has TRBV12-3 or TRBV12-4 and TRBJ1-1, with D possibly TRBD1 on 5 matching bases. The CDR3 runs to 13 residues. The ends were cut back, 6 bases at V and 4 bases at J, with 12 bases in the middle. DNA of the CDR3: TGTGCCAGCAGGTCGGCAGGGTTCACTGAAGCTTTCTTT. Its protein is CASRSAGFTEAFF.

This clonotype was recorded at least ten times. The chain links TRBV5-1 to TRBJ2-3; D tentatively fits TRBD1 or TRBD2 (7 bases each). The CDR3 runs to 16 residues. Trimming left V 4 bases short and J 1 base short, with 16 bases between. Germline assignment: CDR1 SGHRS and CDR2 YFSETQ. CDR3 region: CASSPDRAGGTDTQYF. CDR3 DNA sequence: TGCGCCAGCAGCCCAGACAGGGCGGGGGGCACAGATACGCAGTATTTT.

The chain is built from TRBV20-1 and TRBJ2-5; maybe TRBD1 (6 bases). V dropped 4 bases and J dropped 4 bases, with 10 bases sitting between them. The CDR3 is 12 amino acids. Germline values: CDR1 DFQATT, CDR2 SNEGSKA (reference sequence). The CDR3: CSANPGAETQYF. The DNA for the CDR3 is TGCAGTGCTAACCCAGGGGCAGAGACCCAGTACTTC.

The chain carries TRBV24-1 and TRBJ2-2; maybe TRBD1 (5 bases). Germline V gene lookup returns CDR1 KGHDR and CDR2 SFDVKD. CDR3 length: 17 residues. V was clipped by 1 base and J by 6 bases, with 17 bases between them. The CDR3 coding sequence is TGTGCCACCAGTGATTTAGGGGCAGGGCTCTCGGCCGGGGAGCTGTTTTTT. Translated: CATSDLGAGLSAGELFF.

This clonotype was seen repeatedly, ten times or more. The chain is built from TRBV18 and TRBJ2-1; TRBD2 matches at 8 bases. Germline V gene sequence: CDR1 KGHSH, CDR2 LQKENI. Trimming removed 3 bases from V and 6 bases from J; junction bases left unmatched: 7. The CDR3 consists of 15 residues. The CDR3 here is CASSPSGTRGNEQFF. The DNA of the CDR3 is TGTGCCAGCTCACCGTCCGGGACTAGGGGCAATGAGCAGTTCTTC.

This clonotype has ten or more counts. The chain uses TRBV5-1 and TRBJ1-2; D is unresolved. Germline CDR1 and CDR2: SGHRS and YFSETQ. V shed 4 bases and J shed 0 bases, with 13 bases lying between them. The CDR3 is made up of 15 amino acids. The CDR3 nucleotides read TGCGCCAGCAGCGAGACGGACGGATCTAACTATGGCTACACCTTC. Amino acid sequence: CASSETDGSNYGYTF. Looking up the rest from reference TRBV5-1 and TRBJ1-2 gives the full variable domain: KAGVTQTPRYLIKTRGQQVTLSCSPISGHRSVSWYQQTPGQGLQFLFEYFSETQRNKGNFPGRFSGRQFSNSRSEMNVSTLELGDSALYLCASSETDGSNYGYTFGSGTRLTVV.

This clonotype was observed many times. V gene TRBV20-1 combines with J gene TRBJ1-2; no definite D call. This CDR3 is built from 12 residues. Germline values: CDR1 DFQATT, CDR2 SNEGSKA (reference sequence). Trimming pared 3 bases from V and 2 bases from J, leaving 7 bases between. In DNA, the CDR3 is TGCAGTGCTAGCCCTCCAAACTATGGCTACACCTTC. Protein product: CSASPPNYGYTF.

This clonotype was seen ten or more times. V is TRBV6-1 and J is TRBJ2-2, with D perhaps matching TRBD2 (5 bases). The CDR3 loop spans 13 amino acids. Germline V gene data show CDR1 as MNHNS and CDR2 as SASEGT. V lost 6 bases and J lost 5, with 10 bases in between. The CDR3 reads CASRQGLTGELFF. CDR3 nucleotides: TGTGCCAGCAGACAAGGACTTACCGGGGAGCTGTTTTTT.

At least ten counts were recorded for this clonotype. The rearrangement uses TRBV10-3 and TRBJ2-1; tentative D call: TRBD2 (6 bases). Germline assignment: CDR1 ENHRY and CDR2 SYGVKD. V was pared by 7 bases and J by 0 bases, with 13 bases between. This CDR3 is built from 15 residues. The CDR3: CAITSSGVSYNEQFF. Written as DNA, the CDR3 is TGTGCCATCACTAGTTCGGGGGTCTCCTACAATGAGCAGTTCTTC.

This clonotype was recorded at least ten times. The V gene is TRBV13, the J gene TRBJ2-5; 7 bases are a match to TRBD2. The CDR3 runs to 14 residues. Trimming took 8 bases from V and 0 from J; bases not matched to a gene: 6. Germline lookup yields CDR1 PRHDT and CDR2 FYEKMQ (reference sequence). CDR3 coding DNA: TGTGCCAGCGAGGTGGGAGGGAACCAAGAGACCCAGTACTTC. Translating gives CASEVGGNQETQYF.

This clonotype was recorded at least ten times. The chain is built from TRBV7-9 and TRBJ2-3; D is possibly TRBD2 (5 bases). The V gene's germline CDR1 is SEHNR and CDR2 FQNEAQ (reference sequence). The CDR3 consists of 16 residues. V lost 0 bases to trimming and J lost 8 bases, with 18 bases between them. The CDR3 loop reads CASSLAEKWPRGTQYF. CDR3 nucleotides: TGTGCCAGCAGCTTAGCGGAGAAGTGGCCCCGGGGTACGCAGTATTTT.

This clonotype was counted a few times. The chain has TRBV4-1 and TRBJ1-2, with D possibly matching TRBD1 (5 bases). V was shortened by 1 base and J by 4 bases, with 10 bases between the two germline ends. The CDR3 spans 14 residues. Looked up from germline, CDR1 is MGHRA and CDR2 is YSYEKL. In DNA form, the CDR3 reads TGCGCCAGCAGCCAAGGACAGAGCTTCTATGGCTACACCTTC. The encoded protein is CASSQGQSFYGYTF.